These 32 T cell receptor beta chains share one sample of origin, sequenced in a study of blood T cell repertoires in COVID-19 (dated by TCRdb to about 2020). Library creation used the immunoSEQ multiplex PCR assay. This is the immuneACCESS table as TCRdb keeps it, with only in-frame sequences that have V and J called. A part of the clones is gone; compared with another copy, unresolved V genes explain less than half, and the rest is unexplained. The sample records 65,000 to 85,000 clones, less than 90% of which are singletons. Under 6.5% of the sample comes from the top ten. Specimen: peripheral blood. All receptors derive from a man older than 75 with COVID-19, enrolled during active disease.

The chain recombines TRBV18 with TRBJ1-2, with 8 bases that match TRBD1. In germline, CDR1 is KGHSH, CDR2 LQKENI. J gave up 8 bases and V 3 bases, and 5 bases lay outside the gene matches. The CDR3 runs 13 residues. CDR3 region: CASSPDRDGGYTF. DNA for the CDR3: TGTGCCAGCTCACCGGACAGGGATGGAGGCTACACCTTC.

The chain joins TRBV6-2 or TRBV6-3 to TRBJ2-3; D is uncertain. From germline, CDR1 is MNHEY and CDR2 SVGEGT. This CDR3 comprises 14 residues. Trimming cost V 2 bases and J 0 bases, with 6 bases left between them. CDR3 region: CASSYPESTDTQYF. The CDR3, as DNA: TGTGCCAGCAGTTACCCTGAGAGCACAGATACGCAGTATTTT.

This clone was counted a few times. This chain connects TRBV29-1 to TRBJ2-2, with 7 bases matching TRBD1. The CDR3 is 12 amino acids. Trimming removed 7 bases from V and 6 bases from J; junction bases left unmatched: 5. Looked up from germline, CDR1 is SQVTM and CDR2 is ANQGSEA. CDR3 in amino acids: CSGGQAAGELFF. CDR3 bases: TGCAGCGGAGGACAGGCGGCCGGGGAGCTGTTTTTT.

This chain joins TRBV7-3 and TRBJ2-2, with 9 bases fitting TRBD1. Germline CDR1 reads SGHTA; CDR2 reads FQGTGA. V was clipped by 5 bases and J by 3 bases; unmatched bases: 16. This CDR3 contains 19 residues. The CDR3 DNA reads as TGTGCCAGCAGCCCTTCCCGGACAGGGGTGAGCGCGGACACCGGGGAGCTGTTTTTT. This translates into CASSPSRTGVSADTGELFF. Combining the CDR3 with reference TRBV7-3 and TRBJ2-2 gives the whole variable domain GAGVSQTPSNKVTEKGKYVELRCDPISGHTALYWYRQSLGQGPEFLIYFQGTGAADDSGLPNDRFFAVRPEGSVSTLKIQRTERGDSAVYLCASSPSRTGVSADTGELFFGEGSRLTVL.

The chain couples TRBV4-2 to TRBJ2-7; 7 positions match TRBD1. The V gene's germline CDR1 is LGHNA and CDR2 YNFKEQ. V lost 1 base and J lost 5; bases outside the gene matches: 8. The CDR3 contains 15 residues. The CDR3 bases are TGTGCCAGCAGCCAAGTGGGACAGAAGGTCCACGAGCAGTACTTC. Its protein product is CASSQVGQKVHEQYF.

The rearrangement uses TRBV7-3 and TRBJ1-6; unclear D gene. V gave up 2 bases and J gave up 10 bases, with 15 bases separating them. Germline CDR1 is SGHTA and CDR2 is FQGTGA. This CDR3 is built from 15 residues. The CDR3 sequence is CASSLSGGLGSPLHF. DNA for the CDR3: TGTGCCAGCAGCTTATCAGGCGGACTGGGGTCACCCCTCCACTTT.

V gene TRBV5-6 combines with J gene TRBJ1-1; no definite D call. Germline assignment: CDR1 SGHDT and CDR2 YYEEEE. V was shortened by 0 bases and J by 1 base, with 7 bases between the two germline ends. The CDR3 is 14 residues long. As DNA, the CDR3 is TGTGCCAGCAGCTTGGACAGCGGGAACACTGAAGCTTTCTTT. This gives the protein CASSLDSGNTEAFF.

CDR3 region: CASSAQTGNYSPLHF. The CDR3 coding sequence is TGTGCCAGCAGTGCGCAGACAGGGAATTATTCACCCCTCCACTTT. The rearrangement uses TRBV6-4 and TRBJ1-6, with 7 bases fitting TRBD1. V was clipped by 4 bases and J by 8 bases; unmatched bases: 8. CDR1 MRHNA and CDR2 SNTAGT come from the germline V gene. The CDR3 sequence is 15 residues long.

This rearrangement joins TRBV5-1 to TRBJ2-5; weak D call: TRBD1 (5 bases). The CDR3 is 14 residues long. Germline V gene data show CDR1 as SGHRS and CDR2 as YFSETQ. Between the trimmed V and J ends, which lost 5 bases and 1 base, there was a span of 12 bases. The CDR3 spells CASRRSGPQETQYF. Written as DNA, the CDR3 is TGCGCCAGCAGGCGTTCAGGGCCCCAAGAGACCCAGTACTTC.

This clone was observed a single time. The chain combines TRBV7-9 with TRBJ2-7; TRBD2 agrees at 12 bases. The J segment lost 1 base and the V segment lost 6 bases, leaving 4 bases of the junction unmatched. The CDR3 consists of 15 residues. Germline V lookup: CDR1 SEHNR, CDR2 FQNEAQ (reference sequence). CDR3 nucleotide sequence: TGTGCCAGCAGACCTAGCGGGGGGGAGTCCTACGAGCAGTACTTC. Its translation: CASRPSGGESYEQYF.

On this clone: The junction and the germline gene differ at one end; a read error may be behind it. This rearrangement joins TRBV19 to TRBJ1-5; perhaps TRBD1 as D (6 bases). CDR3 length: 13 amino acids. The V gene's germline CDR1 is LNHDA and CDR2 SQIVND (reference sequence). CDR3 loop: CASSSQGHQPRHF. The CDR3 nucleotides read TGTGCCAGTAGTTCACAGGGCCATCAGCCCCGGCATTTT.

CDR3 region: CASSLPDTSGNTIYF. The CDR3 DNA follows: TGTGCCAGCAGCCTTCCTGACACCTCTGGAAACACCATATATTTT. V usage is TRBV6-6 and J usage is TRBJ1-3, with D unclear. The V gene lost 6 bases and the J gene lost 0 bases, with 12 bases spanning the gap. The CDR3 contains 15 residues. The V gene's germline CDR1 is MNHNY and CDR2 SVGAGI (reference sequence).

This chain uses TRBV6-5 with TRBJ1-1; D not certain. V lost 2 bases to trimming and J lost 1 base, with 8 bases between them. CDR1 is MNHEY, CDR2 SVGAGI, per germline. CDR3 length equals 14 residues. CDR3 sequence (DNA): TGTGCCAGCAGTTACAGAGTCGGGAACACTGAAGCTTTCTTT. Protein sequence: CASSYRVGNTEAFF.

V is TRBV19 and J is TRBJ2-7; TRBD1 might be the D (6 bases). The CDR3 has 13 residues. Germline V gene lookup returns CDR1 LNHDA and CDR2 SQIVND (reference sequence). Trimming pared 5 bases from V and 1 base from J, leaving 9 bases between. The CDR3, as DNA: TGTGCCAGTAGTGGTACAGGGTCCTACGAGCAGTACTTC. This encodes CASSGTGSYEQYF.

This chain links TRBV11-3 with TRBJ2-7, with 10 bases lining up with TRBD2. This CDR3 contains 14 residues. V was pared by 7 bases and J by 5 bases, with 8 bases of the junction left unmatched. The germline gives CDR1 SGHNT, CDR2 YENEEA. The DNA for the CDR3 is TGTGCCAGCAAATCTAGCGGGGGATCCAACGAGCAGTACTTC. Protein product: CASKSSGGSNEQYF.

CDR3 protein: CASSLRDRGIGYEQYF. In DNA, the CDR3 is TGTGCCAGCAGTTTGCGGGACAGGGGAATAGGCTACGAGCAGTACTTC. V gene TRBV6-5 combines with J gene TRBJ2-7; 10 positions match TRBD1. The trim removed 4 bases at V and 3 bases at J, leaving 9 bases unmatched. CDR1 MNHEY and CDR2 SVGAGI come from the germline V gene. The CDR3 has 16 residues.

CDR3 in amino acids: CASSPQDGGYGYTF. The CDR3 nucleotides read TGTGCCAGCAGCCCTCAGGACGGGGGGTATGGCTACACCTTC. The chain carries TRBV9 and TRBJ1-2; possible D gene TRBD1, 5 bases. Per germline, CDR1 SGDLS and CDR2 YYNGEE. Trimming shortened V by 4 bases and J by 5 bases, and 15 bases separated the two germline ends. The CDR3 is made up of 14 amino acids. Full variable domain (remainder filled in from reference TRBV9 and TRBJ1-2): DSGVTQTPKHLITATGQRVTLRCSPRSGDLSVYWYQQSLDQGLQFLIQYYNGEERAKGNILERFSAQQFPDLHSELNLSSLELGDSALYFCASSPQDGGYGYTFGSGTRLTVV.

In regard to this clone: Other DNA sequences in this sample translate to the same CDR3. V is TRBV7-2 and J is TRBJ1-5; the match to TRBD1 covers 9 bases. Trimming cost V 6 bases and J 3 bases; bases outside gene matches: 6. Germline lookup yields CDR1 SGHTA and CDR2 FQGNSA. The CDR3 spans 15 residues. CDR3 protein: CASSLGQGINQPQHF. The CDR3 DNA is TGTGCCAGCAGTCTCGGACAGGGGATCAATCAGCCCCAGCATTTT.

For the CDR3, the DNA is TGTGCTAGTGGTTTGGGAGGGTTGCAAGAGACCCAGTACTTC. It translates to CASGLGGLQETQYF. The J gene is TRBJ2-5, the V gene TRBV12-5; D perhaps matches TRBD2 (5 bases). CDR3 length equals 14 residues. CDR1 and CDR2 (germline): LGHNT, FRNRAP. Trimming took off 1 base at V and 2 bases at J, with 8 bases between the two ends.

The chain links TRBV6-5 to TRBJ2-7, with 8 bases matching TRBD2. Germline-derived CDR1 and CDR2 are MNHEY and SVGAGI. This CDR3 contains 14 residues. Unmatched junction bases numbered 7, after V lost 6 bases and J lost 3 bases. This CDR3 reads CASRRTSFGYEQYF. CDR3 bases: TGTGCCAGCAGAAGGACTAGCTTCGGCTACGAGCAGTACTTC.

The J gene is TRBJ2-4, the V gene TRBV19; 9 bases are shared with TRBD1. This CDR3 has 14 amino acids. Germline CDR1 reads LNHDA; CDR2 reads SQIVND (reference sequence). Trimming took 6 bases from V and 7 from J; bases not matched to a gene: 7. This CDR3 reads CASRHTGGENIQYF. CDR3 coding DNA: TGTGCCAGTAGGCACACAGGGGGCGAGAACATTCAGTACTTC.

This chain joins TRBV10-3 and TRBJ2-7; D is ambiguous. CDR1 is ENHRY and CDR2 is SYGVKD in the germline V gene. V lost 4 bases and J lost 2, with 12 bases in between. This CDR3 has 14 residues. CDR3 nucleotides: TGTGCCATCAGTGCCACAGCTGAAACCTACGAGCAGTACTTC. Its protein is CAISATAETYEQYF.

The chain couples TRBV5-6 to TRBJ1-2; TRBD1 aligns across 7 bases. V shed 0 bases, J shed 4 bases, and the junction held 6 bases outside the gene matches. The CDR3 has 15 amino acids. Germline assignment: CDR1 SGHDT and CDR2 YYEEEE. CDR3 sequence: CASSLVVDRAYGYTF. CDR3 nucleotides: TGTGCCAGCAGCTTGGTTGTTGACAGGGCCTATGGCTACACCTTC. Full variable domain (outside the CDR3, taken from reference TRBV5-6 and TRBJ1-2): DAGVTQSPTHLIKTRGQQVTLRCSPKSGHDTVSWYQQALGQGPQFIFQYYEEEERQRGNFPDRFSGHQFPNYSSELNVNALLLGDSALYLCASSLVVDRAYGYTFGSGTRLTVV.

J is TRBJ2-7 and V is TRBV5-6; tentatively, D is TRBD1 (6 bases). Trimming shortened V by 4 bases and J by 6 bases, and 23 bases separated the two germline ends. The germline CDR1 and CDR2 sequences are SGHDT and YYEEEE. The CDR3 is made up of 16 amino acids. CDR3 region: CASSRARTAVGSEQYF. In DNA, the CDR3 is TGTGCCAGCAGCCGAGCCCGGACAGCGGTAGGGTCCGAGCAGTACTTC.

This clone has a single count. The chain joins TRBV5-1 to TRBJ1-6, with TRBD1 matching over 8 bases. The V gene end was trimmed by 3 bases and the J gene end by 6 bases; junction bases not matched to a gene: 2. Per germline, CDR1 SGHRS and CDR2 YFSETQ. The CDR3 consists of 14 residues. The CDR3 loop is CASSWGQANSPLHF. The CDR3 nucleotides read TGCGCCAGCAGCTGGGGACAGGCTAATTCACCCCTCCACTTT.

The chain has TRBV3-1 (or the pseudogene TRBV3-2) and TRBJ1-1; D is undetermined. CDR3 size: 14 residues. CDR1 and CDR2 from the germline V gene are LGHDT and YNNKEL (reference sequence). Trimming removed 1 base from V and 0 bases from J, with 6 bases in between. CDR3 sequence reads: CASSQGPLNTEAFF. The CDR3 DNA reads TGTGCCAGCAGCCAAGGGCCTTTGAACACTGAAGCTTTCTTT.

The CDR3 nucleotides read TGTGCCAGCAGCAAAGCTAGCGGGTATACGCAGTATTTT. Translation gives CASSKASGYTQYF. The chain couples TRBV6-5 to TRBJ2-3; TRBD2 agrees at 8 bases. The V gene's germline CDR1 is MNHEY and CDR2 SVGAGI. The length of the CDR3 is 13 residues. V dropped 6 bases and J dropped 7; count of bases not matched to a gene: 6.

The CDR3 DNA sequence: TGTGCTAGTGGTTTGGTGAGGGGGATTTTGCGCACAGATACGCAGTATTTT. Translating gives CASGLVRGILRTDTQYF. This sequence joins TRBV12-5 and TRBJ2-3; maybe TRBD1 (6 bases). This CDR3 has 17 residues. Germline loops: CDR1 LGHNT, CDR2 FRNRAP. Deletions cut 0 bases from V and 1 base from J, with 14 bases between.

The rearrangement uses TRBV18 and TRBJ1-6, with a weak D call TRBD1 (5 bases). CDR3 size: 13 residues. CDR1 is KGHSH and CDR2 is LQKENI in the germline V gene. V was shortened by 6 bases and J by 13 bases, with 16 bases between the two germline ends. The CDR3 reads CASSPTAGDPLHF. The CDR3 region has the DNA TGTGCCAGCTCGCCAACGGCGGGGGACCCCCTCCACTTT. The full variable domain, completed using reference TRBV18 and TRBJ1-6, is NAGVMQNPRHLVRRRGQEARLRCSPMKGHSHVYWYRQLPEEGLKFMVYLQKENIIDESGMPKERFSAEFPKEGPSILRIQQVVRGDSAAYFCASSPTAGDPLHFGNGTRLTVT.

V is TRBV19 and J is TRBJ2-1; 9 positions agree with TRBD2. This CDR3 spans 14 amino acids. With 7 bases clipped from V and 6 bases from J, the junction kept 7 bases outside the gene matches. CDR1 and CDR2 (germline): LNHDA, SQIVND (reference sequence). The CDR3 loop reads CASKALAGSNEQFF. DNA for the CDR3: TGTGCCAGTAAGGCCCTAGCGGGGAGCAATGAGCAGTTCTTC.

This chain joins TRBV18 and TRBJ2-6; 8 bases agree with TRBD1. The CDR3 sequence is 17 residues long. V shed 3 bases, J shed 0 bases, and the junction held 4 bases outside the gene matches. CDR1 is KGHSH, CDR2 LQKENI, per germline. CDR3 nucleotide sequence: TGTGCCAGCTCACCGCAGCAGGGGGCCTCTGGGGCCAACGTCCTGACTTTC. It translates to CASSPQQGASGANVLTF. The full variable domain, rest sourced from reference TRBV18 and TRBJ2-6, is NAGVMQNPRHLVRRRGQEARLRCSPMKGHSHVYWYRQLPEEGLKFMVYLQKENIIDESGMPKERFSAEFPKEGPSILRIQQVVRGDSAAYFCASSPQQGASGANVLTFGAGSRLTVL.

The rearrangement joins TRBV29-1 to TRBJ1-4, with a weak D call TRBD1 (6 bases). Germline assignment: CDR1 SQVTM and CDR2 ANQGSEA. This CDR3 contains 14 residues. Trimming pared 4 bases from V and 0 bases from J, leaving 9 bases between. The CDR3 loop reads CSVGTGSTNEKLFF. In DNA form, the CDR3 reads TGCAGCGTTGGCACAGGGTCAACTAATGAAAAACTGTTTTTT. Using reference TRBV29-1 and TRBJ1-4 for the parts outside the CDR3, the full variable domain is SAVISQKPSRDICQRGTSLTIQCQVDSQVTMMFWYRQQPGQSLTLIATANQGSEATYESGFVIDKFPISRPNLTFSTLTVSNMSPEDSSIYLCSVGTGSTNEKLFFGSGTQLSVL.